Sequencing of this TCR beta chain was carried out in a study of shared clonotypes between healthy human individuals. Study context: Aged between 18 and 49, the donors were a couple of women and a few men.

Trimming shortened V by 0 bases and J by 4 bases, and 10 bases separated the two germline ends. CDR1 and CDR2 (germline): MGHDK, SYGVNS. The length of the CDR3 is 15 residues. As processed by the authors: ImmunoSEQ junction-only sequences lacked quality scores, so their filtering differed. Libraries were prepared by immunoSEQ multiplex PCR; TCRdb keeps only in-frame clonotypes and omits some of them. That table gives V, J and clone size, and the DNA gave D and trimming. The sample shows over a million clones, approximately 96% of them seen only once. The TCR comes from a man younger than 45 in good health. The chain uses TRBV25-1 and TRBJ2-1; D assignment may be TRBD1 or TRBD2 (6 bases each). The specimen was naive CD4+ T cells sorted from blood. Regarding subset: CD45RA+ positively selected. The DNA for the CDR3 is TGTGCCAGCAGTGAATACGGGGGCACTTACAATGAGCAGTTCTTC. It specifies CASSEYGGTYNEQFF. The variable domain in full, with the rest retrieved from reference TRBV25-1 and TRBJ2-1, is EADIYQTPRYLVIGTGKKITLECSQTMGHDKMYWYQQDPGMELHLIHYSYGVNSTEKGDLSSESTVSRIRTEHFPLTLESARPSHTSQYLCASSEYGGTYNEQFFGPGTRLTVL.